Presented here are 23 T cell receptor beta chains from one specimen sequenced in a study of regulatory T cells in long-lasting Graves disease. Sequencing libraries for TCR beta were prepared with iRepertoire HTBI primers and Arm-PCR of CDR3 regions. TCRdb ran MiXCR on the multiplex PCR reads and lists one entry per CDR3 protein. This sample has 700,000 or so distinct CDR3 sequences, with around 30% found just once. Time point: persistent/refractory GD, antithyroid drugs over 5 years with positive TRAb. The TCR library was prepared using RNA isolated from PBMCs. The sample in question was peripheral blood mononuclear cells (PBMCs), obtained when the disease was refractory, from a patient treated with antithyroid drugs. These receptors were collected from a female donor with Graves disease.

This clonotype was observed many times. CDR3 sequence reads: CASTNGRARQPQHF. CDR3 coding DNA: TGTGCCAGCACCAATGGACGGGCTCGTCAGCCCCAGCATTTT. V and J are TRBV12-3 or TRBV12-4 and TRBJ1-5, with D unresolved. The CDR3 has 14 amino acids. V lost 7 bases to trimming and J lost 6 bases, with 16 bases between them.

This clonotype was found a few times. The V gene is TRBV15, the J gene TRBJ1-5, with D possibly TRBD1 on 6 matching bases. Germline CDR1 LNHNV, CDR2 YYDKDF (reference sequence). V lost 0 bases, J lost 4 bases, and 7 bases lay in between. This CDR3 contains 14 residues. CDR3 sequence (DNA): TGTGCCACCAGCAGAGAGGGGGCTAATCAGCCCCAGCATTTT. It translates to CATSREGANQPQHF.

The rearrangement links TRBV30 to TRBJ1-2, with TRBD1 identical over 9 bases. The CDR3 contains 15 residues. Looked up from germline, CDR1 is GTSNPN and CDR2 is SVGIG (reference sequence). The V segment lost 0 bases and the J segment 4 bases; nucleotides outside the gene matches: 6. CDR3 in DNA: TGTGCCTGGAGTGTAGGGACAGGGATTCTCTATGGCTACACCTTC. It encodes CAWSVGTGILYGYTF.

This clonotype was counted a few times. The chain joins TRBV20-1 to TRBJ2-3; D is undetermined. The CDR3 covers 12 residues. V lost 0 bases to trimming and J lost 5 bases, with 6 bases between them. From germline, CDR1 is DFQATT and CDR2 SNEGSKA (reference sequence). CDR3 DNA: TGCAGTGCTAGAGAGTTGATAGATACGCAGTATTTT. This translates into CSARELIDTQYF.

The genes are TRBV3-1 and TRBJ2-2, with 11 positions matching TRBD1. Germline V lookup: CDR1 LGHDT, CDR2 YNNKEL (reference sequence). This CDR3 region has 15 residues. The ends lost 6 bases at V and 2 bases at J; junction bases unmatched: 2. CDR3 in amino acids: CASRDRGLNTGELFF. Here the CDR3 DNA reads TGTGCCAGCAGGGACAGGGGGCTAAACACCGGGGAGCTGTTTTTT.

The genes are TRBV29-1 and TRBJ1-4; D ambiguous. The V gene's germline CDR1 is SQVTM and CDR2 ANQGSEA. The CDR3 is 12 amino acids. V was pared by 4 bases and J by 4 bases, with 7 bases between. CDR3 bases: TGCAGCGTTGTGGCCCTTAATGAAAAACTGTTTTTT. Its protein product is CSVVALNEKLFF.

This clonotype was counted many times. The chain is built from TRBV12-5 and TRBJ1-2; 7 bases fit TRBD1. Germline lookup yields CDR1 LGHNT and CDR2 FRNRAP. This CDR3 has 16 residues. The J segment lost 2 bases and the V segment lost 3 bases, leaving 9 bases of the junction unmatched. For the CDR3, the DNA is TGTGCTAGTGGTTTTGGGGGGGACAGTCACAACTATGGCTACACCTTC. It yields the protein CASGFGGDSHNYGYTF. The full variable domain, with the rest looked up from reference TRBV12-5 and TRBJ1-2, is DARVTQTPRHKVTEMGQEVTMRCQPILGHNTVFWYRQTMMQGLELLAYFRNRAPLDDSGMPKDRFSAEMPDATLATLKIQPSEPRDSAVYFCASGFGGDSHNYGYTFGSGTRLTVV.

The chain combines TRBV10-3 with TRBJ2-5, with a possible D match to TRBD2 (7 bases). V gave up 3 bases and J gave up 4 bases, with 24 bases separating them. Germline V gene data show CDR1 as ENHRY and CDR2 as SYGVKD. The CDR3 runs to 18 residues. The CDR3 coding sequence is TGTGCCATCAGTGACCCGAGGGGGGGTCAGGCGGGGGCAGAGACCCAGTACTTC. This codes for CAISDPRGGQAGAETQYF.

The chain employs TRBV3-1 and TRBJ2-3; 10 bases are shared with TRBD2. Per the germline V gene, CDR1 is LGHDT and CDR2 is YNNKEL (reference sequence). This CDR3 contains 15 residues. V lost 1 base and J lost 4; bases outside the gene matches: 2. CDR3 residues: CASSQGGTSADTQYF. In DNA form, the CDR3 reads TGTGCCAGCAGCCAAGGCGGGACTAGCGCAGATACGCAGTATTTT.

This clonotype has only a few counts. The rearrangement links TRBV19 to TRBJ1-1, with a weak D call TRBD1 (5 bases). This CDR3 has 13 residues. Looked up from germline, CDR1 is LNHDA and CDR2 is SQIVND (reference sequence). Deletions cut 5 bases from V and 7 bases from J, with 14 bases between. CDR3 protein: CASSPRAGYEAFF. CDR3 coding DNA: TGTGCCAGTAGTCCCAGGGCAGGGTATGAAGCTTTCTTT.

The table lists this clonotype with a count of one. V gene TRBV7-3 combines with J gene TRBJ1-2, with unresolved D. Trimming removed 5 bases at V and 6 bases at J, with 13 bases between. CDR1 is SGHTA and CDR2 is FQGTGA in the germline V gene. There are 13 residues in the CDR3. Here the CDR3 DNA reads TGTGCCAGCAGCACTCCTGATGGGGATGGCTACACCTTC. Translation: CASSTPDGDGYTF.

V usage is TRBV7-9 and J usage is TRBJ1-1; 7 bases match TRBD1. Germline-derived CDR1 and CDR2 are SEHNR and FQNEAQ (reference sequence). CDR3 length: 16 residues. V shed 4 bases and J 0 bases; nucleotides not matched to a gene: 8. CDR3 nucleotides: TGTGCCAGCAGCTCCCAGGGGGGTCAATTGAACACTGAAGCTTTCTTT. It encodes CASSSQGGQLNTEAFF.

This clonotype was seen more than once but under ten times. The chain uses TRBV20-1 and TRBJ2-7; 10 nucleotides match TRBD2. Germline CDR1 is DFQATT and CDR2 is SNEGSKA (reference sequence). V shed 2 bases and J 4 bases; nucleotides not matched to a gene: 11. CDR3 size: 16 residues. This chain's CDR3 is CSARTQRTSGPYEQYF. CDR3 nucleotides: TGCAGTGCTAGAACACAACGGACTAGCGGCCCTTACGAGCAGTACTTC.

This clonotype was observed many times. This chain joins TRBV2 and TRBJ2-7; 8 bases line up with TRBD2. Germline CDR1 and CDR2: SNHLY and FYNNEI. Trimming cost V 0 bases and J 8 bases; bases outside gene matches: 9. The CDR3 is made up of 15 amino acids. CDR3 sequence: CASSEAPQAGDQQYF. The CDR3 region has the DNA TGTGCCAGCAGTGAAGCGCCTCAAGCGGGAGACCAGCAGTACTTC.

The J gene is TRBJ1-4, the V gene TRBV18; TRBD1 is a possible D gene (5 bases). With 3 bases removed from V and 6 bases from J, the gap between germline ends came to 14 bases. The CDR3 contains 15 residues. Germline V gene lookup returns CDR1 KGHSH and CDR2 LQKENI. The CDR3 protein is CASSPFGTADEKLFF. Written as DNA, the CDR3 is TGTGCCAGCTCACCGTTCGGGACCGCGGATGAAAAACTGTTTTTT.

The gene calls are TRBV29-1 and TRBJ2-7; D perhaps matches TRBD1 (5 bases). The germline V and J ends were trimmed by 6 bases and 3 bases, with 9 bases remaining between them. The CDR3 runs 11 residues. The V gene's germline CDR1 is SQVTM and CDR2 ANQGSEA. The CDR3, as DNA: TGCAGCGTCGTGACAGACTACGAGCAGTACTTC. It specifies CSVVTDYEQYF.

There are many counts of this clonotype. The chain links TRBV28 to TRBJ2-1, with D tentatively TRBD2 (6 bases). The CDR3 contains 15 residues. Germline CDR1 is MDHEN and CDR2 is SYDVKM. Trimming took off 5 bases at V and 10 bases at J, with 21 bases between the two ends. The CDR3: CASSLPPGTGVEQFF. In nucleotides, the CDR3 is TGTGCCAGCAGTCTCCCGCCCGGGACTGGGGTAGAGCAGTTCTTC.

This chain connects TRBV6-5 to TRBJ1-5; the match to TRBD1 covers 9 bases. The CDR3 covers 16 residues. Germline V lookup: CDR1 MNHEY, CDR2 SVGAGI. Trimming took 2 bases from V and 7 from J; bases not matched to a gene: 9. The CDR3 sequence is CASSYTQGALPQPQHF. The DNA of the CDR3 is TGTGCCAGCAGTTACACACAGGGGGCGCTTCCCCAGCCCCAGCATTTT.

In this sample, this clonotype turned up a few times. The chain combines TRBV20-1 with TRBJ1-2; TRBD1 is a possible D gene (5 bases). Deletions cut 6 bases from V and 2 bases from J, with 16 bases between. CDR1 DFQATT and CDR2 SNEGSKA come from the germline V gene (reference sequence). This CDR3 spans 14 amino acids. Here the CDR3 reads CSAQKQGGNYGYTF. The CDR3 DNA reads TGCAGTGCGCAGAAGCAGGGTGGGAACTATGGCTACACCTTC.

This rearrangement joins TRBV11-2 to TRBJ2-7; a weak D match, TRBD2 (6 bases). The CDR3 spans 15 residues. Germline-derived CDR1 and CDR2 are SGHAT and FQNNGV. Trimming removed 0 bases at V and 3 bases at J, with 12 bases between. The CDR3 here is CASSLERDPVYEQYF. As DNA, the CDR3 is TGTGCCAGCAGCTTAGAGCGGGACCCAGTCTACGAGCAGTACTTC.

This clonotype was detected many times. The chain recombines TRBV6-1 with TRBJ1-1; possibly TRBD1 for D (5 bases). The CDR3 is 16 residues long. Germline V gene sequence: CDR1 MNHNS, CDR2 SASEGT. Trimming left V 8 bases short and J 1 base short, with 20 bases between. The CDR3 protein is CASEYHLGTGNTEAFF. The CDR3 nucleotides are TGTGCCAGCGAATACCACCTCGGGACGGGGAACACTGAAGCTTTCTTT.

The rearrangement joins TRBV19 to TRBJ2-7; 7 bases match TRBD1. V lost 3 bases, J lost 7 bases, and 6 bases stayed unmatched. The CDR3 contains 13 residues. The germline V gene has CDR1 LNHDA and CDR2 SQIVND (reference sequence). In nucleotides, the CDR3 is TGTGCCAGTAGTATGGAGACAGGGCGGGAGCAGTACTTC. This translates into CASSMETGREQYF.

There are many counts of this clonotype. The chain couples TRBV2 to TRBJ2-7, with TRBD2 identical over 10 bases. V gave up 6 bases and J gave up 2 bases; unmatched junction bases: 13. The germline V gene has CDR1 SNHLY and CDR2 FYNNEI. The CDR3 runs to 17 residues. CDR3 sequence (DNA): TGTGCCAGCAGGCCCGGGACTAGCGAGCACCCTACCTACGAGCAGTACTTC. This encodes CASRPGTSEHPTYEQYF. The full variable domain, its missing parts supplied by reference TRBV2 and TRBJ2-7, is EPEVTQTPSHQVTQMGQEVILRCVPISNHLYFYWYRQILGQKVEFLVSFYNNEISEKSEIFDDQFSVERPDGSNFTLKIRSTKLEDSAMYFCASRPGTSEHPTYEQYFGPGTRLTVT.